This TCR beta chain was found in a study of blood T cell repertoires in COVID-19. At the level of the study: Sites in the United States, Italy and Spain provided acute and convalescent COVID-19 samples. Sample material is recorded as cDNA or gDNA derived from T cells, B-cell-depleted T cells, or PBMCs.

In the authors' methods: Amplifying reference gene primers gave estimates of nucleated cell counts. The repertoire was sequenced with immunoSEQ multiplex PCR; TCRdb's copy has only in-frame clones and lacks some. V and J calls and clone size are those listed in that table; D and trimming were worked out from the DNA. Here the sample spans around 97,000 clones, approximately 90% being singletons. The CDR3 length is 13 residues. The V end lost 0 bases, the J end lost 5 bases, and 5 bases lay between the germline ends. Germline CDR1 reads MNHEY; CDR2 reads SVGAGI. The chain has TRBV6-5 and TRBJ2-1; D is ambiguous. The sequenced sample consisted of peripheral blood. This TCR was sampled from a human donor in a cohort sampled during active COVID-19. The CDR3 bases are TGTGCCAGCAGTTACTCGAACAACAATGAGCAGTTCTTC. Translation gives CASSYSNNNEQFF.